This T cell receptor (beta chain) was retrieved from a study of blood T cell repertoires in COVID-19. In the study overall: Both acute and convalescent COVID-19 samples were obtained from the United States, Italy and Spain. From T cells, B-cell-depleted T cells, or PBMCs came the material, which was cDNA or gDNA.

Clones were read by immunoSEQ multiplex PCR, and TCRdb kept only the in-frame ones, dropping some. The sample lists about 80,000 clones; roughly four fifths were seen once. Sequenced sample: peripheral blood. The clonotype originates from a man aged 55 to 69 with acute or convalescent COVID-19.

CDR3 in amino acids: CASSLTSGTGTYGYTF. The CDR3 DNA is TGTGCCAGCAGTTTGACTTCCGGGACAGGTACCTATGGCTACACCTTC. The chain uses TRBV27 and TRBJ1-2; 8 bases map to TRBD1. V dropped 3 bases and J dropped 4; count of bases not matched to a gene: 10. This CDR3 is built from 16 residues. Per the germline V gene, CDR1 is MNHEY and CDR2 is SMNVEV (reference sequence).